The 29 T cell receptor beta chains given below trace back to one sample, sequenced in a study of T cells in Graves' hyperthyroidism and ophthalmopathy. The source material, RNA transcripts, was used to amplify TCR beta CDR3 regions. TCR CDR3 underwent first-round RT-PCR with the HTBI primer set. Each CDR3 protein is one row after TCRdb ran MiXCR on the multiplex PCR reads. Of hundreds of thousands of distinct CDR3 sequences in the sample, more than 45% were seen once. The sequenced sample consisted of peripheral blood or thyroid tissue (not recorded which). The receptors were gathered from a woman between 18 and 30 years old with Graves' hyperthyroidism.

This clonotype was seen a handful of times. Germline and junction disagree at one end, which may indicate a read error. DNA of the CDR3: TGTGCCAGCAGCTACAGGGGGGGCAATCAGCCCCAGCATTTT. Encoded protein: CASSYRGGNQPQHF. The J gene is TRBJ1-5, the V gene TRBV5-1, with 8 nucleotides matching TRBD1. Looked up from germline, CDR1 is SGHRS and CDR2 is YFSETQ. This CDR3 region has 14 residues.

This clonotype was detected only a few times. V gene TRBV2 combines with J gene TRBJ1-2; weak D call: TRBD1 (6 bases). This CDR3 has 16 amino acids. Germline V lookup: CDR1 SNHLY, CDR2 FYNNEI. V was clipped by 5 bases and J by 0 bases, with 16 bases between them. The CDR3 DNA follows: TGTGCCAGCAGTCTCGGCGGGGGGCGGCCTAACTATGGCTACACCTTC. Amino acid sequence: CASSLGGGRPNYGYTF.

This clonotype was observed a single time. For the CDR3, the DNA is TGTGCCAGCAGCTCCCAACTCGAGACTAGCGGGAGGAGTGTGACCCAGTACTTC. This codes for CASSSQLETSGRSVTQYF. V gene TRBV7-2 combines with J gene TRBJ2-5; 13 bases are a match to TRBD2. Germline V CDR1 and CDR2: SGHTA, FQGNSA. The CDR3 has 18 residues. With 4 bases clipped from V and 7 bases from J, the junction kept 15 bases outside the gene matches.

This clonotype was counted ten times or more. The chain has TRBV7-2 and TRBJ1-1, with TRBD1 identical over 7 bases. Germline assignment: CDR1 SGHTA and CDR2 FQGNSA. The CDR3 sequence is 14 residues long. Unmatched junction bases numbered 2, after V lost 4 bases and J lost 0 bases. This chain's CDR3 is CASSSGTVNTEAFF. CDR3 bases: TGTGCCAGCAGCTCCGGGACAGTGAACACTGAAGCTTTCTTT.

This clonotype has a handful of counts. The V gene is TRBV20-1, the J gene TRBJ1-1; no clear D. Trimming stripped 0 bases from V and 1 base from J, with 6 bases between. The germline V gene has CDR1 DFQATT and CDR2 SNEGSKA (reference sequence). The length of the CDR3 is 13 residues. CDR3 amino acids: CSARDGRNTEAFF. The CDR3 DNA reads as TGCAGTGCTAGAGACGGTAGGAACACTGAAGCTTTCTTT.

This clonotype turned up a few times. One end of the junction does not line up with germline, which may come from a read error. This rearrangement joins TRBV7-9 to TRBJ1-2, with D possibly TRBD1 on 5 matching bases. Germline-derived CDR1 and CDR2 are SEHNR and FQNEAQ (reference sequence). The CDR3 length is 16 residues. CDR3 bases: TGCGCCAGCAGCCAAGGTGCCTTGGGGGGGAACTATGGCTACACCTTC. Amino acid sequence: CASSQGALGGNYGYTF. Full variable domain (remainder filled in from reference TRBV7-9 and TRBJ1-2): DTGVSQNPRHKITKRGQNVTFRCDPISEHNRLYWYRQTLGQGPEFLTYFQNEAQLEKSRLLSDRFSAERPKGSFSTLEIQRTEQGDSAMYLCASSQGALGGNYGYTFGSGTRLTVV.

The V call is TRBV29-1, the J call TRBJ2-3, with TRBD2 as a possible D gene (5 bases). The V end was cut by 3 bases, the J end by 1 base, with 8 bases between. The CDR3 has 13 residues. Germline CDR1 is SQVTM and CDR2 is ANQGSEA. CDR3 sequence: CSVDRRGTDTQYF. The CDR3 DNA is TGCAGCGTTGACAGGCGGGGCACAGATACGCAGTATTTT.

The V gene is TRBV20-1, the J gene TRBJ2-6; D gene ambiguous. This CDR3 region has 13 residues. The germline V gene has CDR1 DFQATT and CDR2 SNEGSKA (reference sequence). Trimming left V 3 bases short and J 2 bases short, with 5 bases between. The CDR3 nucleotides read TGCAGTGCTAGGGCTACTGGGGCCAACGTCCTGACTTTC. As protein: CSARATGANVLTF.

V gene TRBV12-3 or TRBV12-4 combines with J gene TRBJ1-5; perhaps TRBD1 as D (5 bases). The CDR3 sequence is 14 residues long. The V gene lost 5 bases and the J gene lost 3 bases, with 11 bases spanning the gap. CDR3 region: CASSRQPNNQPQHF. Here the CDR3 DNA reads TGTGCCAGCAGTCGACAGCCTAACAATCAGCCCCAGCATTTT.

This clonotype was picked up one time. At one end, the junction sequence differs from germline, possibly due to a read error. The J gene is TRBJ2-7, the V gene TRBV20-1; no definite D call. This CDR3 contains 11 residues. Germline CDR1 and CDR2: DFQATT and SNEGSKA (reference sequence). The CDR3 nucleotides read TGCAGTGCAAGAGATGCTGGGGAGCAGTACTTC. It translates to CSARDAGEQYF.

The chain couples TRBV2 to TRBJ1-5; 8 nucleotides agree with TRBD1. The germline gives CDR1 SNHLY, CDR2 FYNNEI. The CDR3 contains 18 residues. V shed 5 bases, J shed 3 bases, and the junction held 15 bases outside the gene matches. The CDR3 region has the DNA TGTGCCAGCAGTTTATCGGCGGGGGGGACAGGCCACAATCAGCCCCAGCATTTT. Protein product: CASSLSAGGTGHNQPQHF.

The CDR3 coding sequence is TGTGCCAGCAGCTTAGCCCTACTGAACACCGGGGAGCTGTTTTTT. The encoded protein is CASSLALLNTGELFF. J is TRBJ2-2 and V is TRBV7-9; no definite D call. Deletions cut 0 bases from V and 1 base from J, with 6 bases between. Germline CDR1 SEHNR, CDR2 FQNEAQ (reference sequence). The CDR3 loop spans 15 amino acids.

The chain carries TRBV5-4 and TRBJ2-7; the D is unclear. The CDR3 has 11 residues. Germline V gene sequence: CDR1 SGHNT, CDR2 YYREEE (reference sequence). The V end lost 5 bases, the J end lost 6 bases, and 9 bases lay between the germline ends. CDR3 bases: TGTGCCAGCAGATCCACCGGCGAGCAGTACTTC. The encoded protein is CASRSTGEQYF.

Concerning this clonotype itself: A much larger clone differs from this one at a single base, so this may be a read error. The chain couples TRBV7-9 to TRBJ1-1; 7 bases fit TRBD1. Germline-derived CDR1 and CDR2 are SEHNR and FQNEAQ (reference sequence). Unmatched junction bases numbered 5, after V lost 7 bases and J lost 3 bases. The CDR3 totals 13 residues. The CDR3 region is CASNPGQYTEAFF. The CDR3 DNA sequence: TGTGCCAGCAACCCGGGACAGTACACTGAAGCTTTCTTT. Using reference TRBV7-9 and TRBJ1-1 for the parts outside the CDR3, the full variable domain is DTGVSQNPRHKITKRGQNVTFRCDPISEHNRLYWYRQTLGQGPEFLTYFQNEAQLEKSRLLSDRFSAERPKGSFSTLEIQRTEQGDSAMYLCASNPGQYTEAFFGQGTRLTVV.

In DNA form, the CDR3 reads TGTGCCAGCAGTGAAGAACCGAGGAACGGCAATCAGCCCCAGCATTTT. Translation: CASSEEPRNGNQPQHF. This chain uses TRBV6-1 with TRBJ1-5; D unresolved. The CDR3 totals 16 residues. The germline V and J ends were trimmed by 1 base and 2 bases, with 12 bases remaining between them. Germline V gene data show CDR1 as MNHNS and CDR2 as SASEGT.

The V and J genes are TRBV29-1 and TRBJ2-5, with 7 nucleotides matching TRBD1. The CDR3 has 11 residues. With V trimmed by 5 bases and J by 5 bases, 2 bases remained unmatched. Germline V gives CDR1 SQVTM, CDR2 ANQGSEA. This CDR3 reads CSVTQGETQYF. For the CDR3, the DNA is TGCAGCGTTACACAGGGGGAGACCCAGTACTTC.

Ten or more counts support this clonotype. The chain is built from TRBV7-3 and TRBJ2-6, with no clear D. This CDR3 has 15 amino acids. CDR1 and CDR2 (germline): SGHTA, FQGTGA. The germline V and J ends were trimmed by 5 bases and 1 base, with 9 bases remaining between them. The CDR3 DNA follows: TGTGCCAGCAGCCCCTCTCGGTCTGGGGCCAACGTCCTGACTTTC. Amino acid sequence: CASSPSRSGANVLTF.

The table lists this clonotype with a count of one. This chain links TRBV25-1 with TRBJ1-2; 9 nucleotides match TRBD1. Trimming removed 8 bases from V and 4 bases from J; junction bases left unmatched: 14. The germline V gene encodes CDR1 MGHDK and CDR2 SYGVNS. This CDR3 is built from 16 residues. The CDR3, as DNA: TGTGCCAGCCAAGATTTGGGGACAGGGCTAGGCTATGGCTACACCTTC. Its translation: CASQDLGTGLGYGYTF.

This chain joins TRBV12-3 or TRBV12-4 and TRBJ2-7; TRBD1 matches 9 bases. This CDR3 has 14 amino acids. The V gene end was trimmed by 8 bases and the J gene end by 5 bases; junction bases not matched to a gene: 10. The CDR3 nucleotides read TGTGCCAGCGGAACCGGGACAGGGATCCACGAGCAGTACTTC. Its translation: CASGTGTGIHEQYF.

V is TRBV2 and J is TRBJ1-1, with D unclear. Germline loops: CDR1 SNHLY, CDR2 FYNNEI. Trimming removed 8 bases at V and 10 bases at J, with 20 bases between. CDR3 length: 13 amino acids. CDR3 loop: CASSPDLEVLAFF. Written as DNA, the CDR3 is TGTGCCAGCTCACCTGATCTCGAAGTTTTAGCTTTCTTT.

V is TRBV20-1 and J is TRBJ2-2; 8 bases agree with TRBD2. Germline loops: CDR1 DFQATT, CDR2 SNEGSKA (reference sequence). This CDR3 has 13 residues. J gave up 7 bases and V 4 bases, and 5 bases lay outside the gene matches. The CDR3 loop reads CSAIREGGGELFF. CDR3 nucleotide sequence: TGCAGTGCTATACGGGAGGGAGGCGGGGAGCTGTTTTTT.

The genes are TRBV7-8 and TRBJ2-3, with D hard to call. The germline V gene encodes CDR1 SGHVS and CDR2 FQNEAQ. CDR3 length equals 15 residues. Trimming pared 0 bases from V and 0 bases from J, leaving 7 bases between. In DNA form, the CDR3 reads TGTGCCAGCAGCTTAGCGGGCCCTAGCACAGATACGCAGTATTTT. Amino acids: CASSLAGPSTDTQYF.

With regard to this clonotype: A much bigger clone sits one base away, suggesting this may be a read error. The chain links TRBV7-2 to TRBJ1-3; D unresolved. Trimming stripped 1 base from V and 6 bases from J, with 4 bases between. The CDR3 runs to 12 residues. Per germline, CDR1 SGHTA and CDR2 FQGNSA. The CDR3 nucleotides are TGTGCCAGCAGCTTAGTCGAAAACACCATATATTTT. Its protein is CASSLVENTIYF.

The sample holds one count of this clonotype. This rearrangement joins TRBV7-9 to TRBJ2-6; TRBD2 is a possible D gene (6 bases). The CDR3 extends over 17 amino acids. Germline V lookup: CDR1 SEHNR, CDR2 FQNEAQ (reference sequence). V lost 6 bases to trimming and J lost 0 bases, with 15 bases between them. The CDR3 reads CASSSLASTSGANVLTF. The DNA of the CDR3 is TGTGCCAGCAGTTCCCTAGCGAGTACCTCTGGGGCCAACGTCCTGACTTTC.

This clonotype was observed many times. The rearrangement uses TRBV7-9 and TRBJ2-7, with 7 bases that match TRBD1. Trimming cost V 0 bases and J 5 bases; bases outside gene matches: 10. The CDR3 runs to 16 residues. CDR1 and CDR2 (germline): SEHNR, FQNEAQ (reference sequence). CDR3 in amino acids: CASSLAQGPFEHEQYF. The CDR3, as DNA: TGTGCCAGCAGCTTAGCACAGGGGCCGTTTGAGCACGAGCAGTACTTC.

Notes on this clonotype: The junction shows a germline mismatch at one end, possibly a read error. The rearrangement links TRBV29-1 to TRBJ2-2; 8 bases line up with TRBD1. The CDR3 has 14 amino acids. From germline, CDR1 is SQVTM and CDR2 ANQGSEA. CDR3 sequence reads: CSVEGQANTGEPFF. CDR3 nucleotides: TGCAGCGTTGAGGGACAGGCTAACACCGGGGAGCCGTTTTTT.

Concerning this clonotype: This may be a read error, as it is one base from a much larger clone. The CDR3 ends on some other residue instead of the conserved phenylalanine or tryptophan, so this is likely a read error. This chain links TRBV4-3 with TRBJ2-5; TRBD2 matches 8 bases. This CDR3 has 14 amino acids. J gave up 2 bases and V 8 bases, and 7 bases lay outside the gene matches. Germline V gives CDR1 LGHNA, CDR2 YSLEER. This CDR3 reads CASESGSGQETQYL. The CDR3 DNA reads as TGCGCCAGCGAGAGCGGGAGTGGGCAAGAGACCCAGTACCTC.

This clonotype was seen ten or more times. This chain uses TRBV20-1 with TRBJ1-2; 8 positions agree with TRBD1. CDR3 length: 14 residues. Germline CDR1 DFQATT, CDR2 SNEGSKA (reference sequence). Trimming removed 4 bases from V and 2 bases from J; junction bases left unmatched: 6. The CDR3 nucleotides read TGCAGTGCTAACAGGGGGGCGCAGAACTATGGCTACACCTTC. It specifies CSANRGAQNYGYTF.

This chain joins TRBV9 and TRBJ1-3, with D maybe TRBD1 (5 bases). The V and J ends lost 3 bases and 0 bases respectively, with 16 bases between them. This CDR3 contains 17 residues. Per germline, CDR1 SGDLS and CDR2 YYNGEE. CDR3 residues: CASSEGLGLNSGNTIYF. The CDR3 nucleotides read TGTGCCAGCAGCGAGGGCCTGGGACTGAACTCTGGAAACACCATATATTTT.